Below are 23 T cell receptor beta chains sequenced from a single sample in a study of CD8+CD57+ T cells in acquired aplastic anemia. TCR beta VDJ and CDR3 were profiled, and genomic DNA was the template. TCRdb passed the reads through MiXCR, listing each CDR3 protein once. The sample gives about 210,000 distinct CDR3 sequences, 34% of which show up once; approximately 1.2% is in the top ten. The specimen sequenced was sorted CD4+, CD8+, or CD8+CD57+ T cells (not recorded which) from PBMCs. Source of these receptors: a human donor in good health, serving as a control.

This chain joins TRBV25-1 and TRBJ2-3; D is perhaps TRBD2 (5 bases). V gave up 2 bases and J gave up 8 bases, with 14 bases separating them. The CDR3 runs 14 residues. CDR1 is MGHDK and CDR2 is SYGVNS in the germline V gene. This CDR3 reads CASSEAPPGVTQYF. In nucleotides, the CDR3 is TGTGCCAGCAGTGAAGCTCCCCCCGGGGTTACGCAGTATTTT.

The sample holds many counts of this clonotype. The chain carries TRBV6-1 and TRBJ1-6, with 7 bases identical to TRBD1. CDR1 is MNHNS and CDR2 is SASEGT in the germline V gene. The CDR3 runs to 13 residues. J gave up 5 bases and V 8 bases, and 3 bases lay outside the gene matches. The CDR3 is CASGTVDNSPLHF. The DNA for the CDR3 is TGTGCCAGCGGGACAGTTGATAATTCACCCCTCCACTTT.

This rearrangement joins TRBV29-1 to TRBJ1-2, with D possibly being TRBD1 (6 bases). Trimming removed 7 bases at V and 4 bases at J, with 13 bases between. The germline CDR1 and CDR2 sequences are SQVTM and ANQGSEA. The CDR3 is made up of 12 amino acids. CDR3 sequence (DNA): TGCAGCGCGGAGCAGGGGACCTATGGCTACACCTTC. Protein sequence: CSAEQGTYGYTF.

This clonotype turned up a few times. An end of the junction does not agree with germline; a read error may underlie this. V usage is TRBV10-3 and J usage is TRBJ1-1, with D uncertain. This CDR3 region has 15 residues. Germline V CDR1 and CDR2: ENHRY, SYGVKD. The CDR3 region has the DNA TGTGCCATCAGTGAGAGGAGCGCCGGGAACACTGAAGCTCTCTTT. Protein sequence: CAISERSAGNTEALF.

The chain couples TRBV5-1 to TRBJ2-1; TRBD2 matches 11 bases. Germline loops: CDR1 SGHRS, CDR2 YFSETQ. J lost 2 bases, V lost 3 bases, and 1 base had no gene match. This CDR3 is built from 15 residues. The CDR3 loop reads CASSSGLAAYNEQFF. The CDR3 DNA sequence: TGCGCCAGCAGCTCGGGACTAGCGGCCTACAATGAGCAGTTCTTC.

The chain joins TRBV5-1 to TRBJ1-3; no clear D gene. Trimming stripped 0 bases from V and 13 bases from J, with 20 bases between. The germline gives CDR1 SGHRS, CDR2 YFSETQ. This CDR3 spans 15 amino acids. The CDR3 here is CASSLAGVPPSKIYF. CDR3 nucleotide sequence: TGCGCCAGCAGCTTGGCGGGAGTCCCCCCGAGTAAAATATATTTT.

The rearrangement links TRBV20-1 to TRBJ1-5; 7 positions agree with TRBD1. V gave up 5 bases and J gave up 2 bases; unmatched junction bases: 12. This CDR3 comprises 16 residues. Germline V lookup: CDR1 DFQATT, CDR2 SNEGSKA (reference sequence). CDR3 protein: CSAPLRQGLGNQPQHF. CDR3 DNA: TGCAGTGCTCCTCTCCGACAGGGACTAGGCAATCAGCCCCAGCATTTT.

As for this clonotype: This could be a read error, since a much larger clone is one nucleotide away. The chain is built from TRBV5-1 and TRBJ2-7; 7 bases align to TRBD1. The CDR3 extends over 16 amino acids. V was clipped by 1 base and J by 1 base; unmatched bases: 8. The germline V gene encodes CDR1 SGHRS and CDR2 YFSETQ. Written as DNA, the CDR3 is TGCGCCAGCAGCTTGACCGGGACAGTGATGTCCTACGAGCAGTACTTC. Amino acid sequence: CASSLTGTVMSYEQYF. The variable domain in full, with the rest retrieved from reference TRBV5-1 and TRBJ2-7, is KAGVTQTPRYLIKTRGQQVTLSCSPISGHRSVSWYQQTPGQGLQFLFEYFSETQRNKGNFPGRFSGRQFSNSRSEMNVSTLELGDSALYLCASSLTGTVMSYEQYFGPGTRLTVT.

CDR3 in DNA: TGCGCCAGCAGTGATTCGGCTAGCGCACATGAGCAGTTCTTC. It codes for CASSDSASAHEQFF. V and J are TRBV10-1 and TRBJ2-1; TRBD2 might be the D (6 bases). Germline V gene lookup returns CDR1 WNHNN and CDR2 SYGVQD (reference sequence). This CDR3 has 14 residues. V shed 3 bases and J shed 8 bases, with 14 bases lying between them.

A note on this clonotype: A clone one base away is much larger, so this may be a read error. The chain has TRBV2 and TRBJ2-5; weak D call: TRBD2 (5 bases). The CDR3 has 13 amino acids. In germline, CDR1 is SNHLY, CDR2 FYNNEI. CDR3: CASSGPNGKNQHF. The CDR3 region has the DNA TGTGCCAGCAGTGGCCCTAACGGGAAGAACCAGCACTTC.

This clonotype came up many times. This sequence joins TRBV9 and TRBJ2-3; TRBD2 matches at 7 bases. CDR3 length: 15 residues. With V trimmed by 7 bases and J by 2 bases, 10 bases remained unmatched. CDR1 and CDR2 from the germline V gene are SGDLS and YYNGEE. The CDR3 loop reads CASSATSSDTDTQYF. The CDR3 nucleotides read TGTGCCAGCTCCGCGACTAGCTCCGACACAGATACGCAGTATTTT. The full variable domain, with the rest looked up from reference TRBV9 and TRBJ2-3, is DSGVTQTPKHLITATGQRVTLRCSPRSGDLSVYWYQQSLDQGLQFLIQYYNGEERAKGNILERFSAQQFPDLHSELNLSSLELGDSALYFCASSATSSDTDTQYFGPGTRLTVL.

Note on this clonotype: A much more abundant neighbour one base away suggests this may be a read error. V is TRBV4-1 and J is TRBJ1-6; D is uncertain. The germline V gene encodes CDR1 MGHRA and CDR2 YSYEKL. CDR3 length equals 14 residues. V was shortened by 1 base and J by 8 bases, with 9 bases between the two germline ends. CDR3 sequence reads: CASSQAYIDSPLHF. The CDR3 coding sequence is TGCGCCAGCAGCCAAGCTTACATAGATTCACCCCTCCACTTT.

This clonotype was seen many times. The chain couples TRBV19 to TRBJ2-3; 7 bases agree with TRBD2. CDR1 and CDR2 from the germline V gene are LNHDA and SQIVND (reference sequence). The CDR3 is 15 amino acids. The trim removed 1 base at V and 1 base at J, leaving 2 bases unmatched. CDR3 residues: CASSIGGGGTDTQYF. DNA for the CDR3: TGTGCCAGTAGTATAGGGGGGGGGGGCACAGATACGCAGTATTTT. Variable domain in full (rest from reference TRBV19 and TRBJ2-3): DGGITQSPKYLFRKEGQNVTLSCEQNLNHDAMYWYRQDPGQGLRLIYYSQIVNDFQKGDIAEGYSVSREKKESFPLTVTSAQKNPTAFYLCASSIGGGGTDTQYFGPGTRLTVL.

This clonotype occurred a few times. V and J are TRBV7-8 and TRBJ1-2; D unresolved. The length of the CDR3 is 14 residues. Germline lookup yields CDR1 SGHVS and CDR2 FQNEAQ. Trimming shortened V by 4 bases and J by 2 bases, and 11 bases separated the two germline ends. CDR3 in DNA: TGTGCCAGCAGCTCCTCTTACCTAAACTATGGCTACACCTTC. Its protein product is CASSSSYLNYGYTF. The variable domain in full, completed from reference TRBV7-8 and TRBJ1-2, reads GAGVSQSPRYKVAKRGQDVALRCDPISGHVSLFWYQQALGQGPEFLTYFQNEAQLDKSGLPSDRFFAERPEGSVSTLKIQRTQQEDSAVYLCASSSSYLNYGYTFGSGTRLTVV.

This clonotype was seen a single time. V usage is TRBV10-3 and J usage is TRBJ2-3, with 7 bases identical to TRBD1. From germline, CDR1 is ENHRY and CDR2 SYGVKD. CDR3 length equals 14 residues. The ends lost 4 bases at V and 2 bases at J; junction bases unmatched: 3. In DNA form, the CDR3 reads TGTGCCATCAGTGGACAGGGACCCACAGATACGCAGTATTTT. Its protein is CAISGQGPTDTQYF.

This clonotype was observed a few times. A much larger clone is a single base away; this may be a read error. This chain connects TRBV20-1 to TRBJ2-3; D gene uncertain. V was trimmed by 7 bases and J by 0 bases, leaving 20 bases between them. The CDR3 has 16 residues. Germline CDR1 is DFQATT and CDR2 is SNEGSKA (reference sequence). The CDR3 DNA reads TGCAGTGTGGAAAACGTAGGGCAGTCTAGCACAGATACGCAGTATTTT. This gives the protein CSVENVGQSSTDTQYF.

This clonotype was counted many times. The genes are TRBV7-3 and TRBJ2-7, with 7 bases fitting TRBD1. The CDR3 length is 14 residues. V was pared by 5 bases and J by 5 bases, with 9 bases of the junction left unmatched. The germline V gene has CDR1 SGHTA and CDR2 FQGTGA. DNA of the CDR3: TGTGCCAGCAGCCCCCAGGGGGTTAAAGACGAGCAGTACTTC. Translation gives CASSPQGVKDEQYF.

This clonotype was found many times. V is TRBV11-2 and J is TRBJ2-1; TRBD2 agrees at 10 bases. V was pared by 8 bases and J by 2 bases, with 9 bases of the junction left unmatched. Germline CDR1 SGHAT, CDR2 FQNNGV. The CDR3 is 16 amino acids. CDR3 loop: CASGSRGLATYNEQFF. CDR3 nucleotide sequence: TGTGCCAGCGGGAGTAGGGGACTAGCGACCTACAATGAGCAGTTCTTC.

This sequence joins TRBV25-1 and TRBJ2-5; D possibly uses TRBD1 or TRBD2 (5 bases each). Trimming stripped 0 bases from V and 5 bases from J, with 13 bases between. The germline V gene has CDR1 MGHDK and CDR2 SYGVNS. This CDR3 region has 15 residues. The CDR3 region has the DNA TGTGCCAGCAGTGAATATAAGGGACCCTTGGAGACCCAGTACTTC. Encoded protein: CASSEYKGPLETQYF.

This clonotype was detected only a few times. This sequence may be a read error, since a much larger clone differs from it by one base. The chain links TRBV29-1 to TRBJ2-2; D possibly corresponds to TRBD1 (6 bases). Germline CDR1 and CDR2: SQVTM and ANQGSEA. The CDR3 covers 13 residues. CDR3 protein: CSASRQGTGELVF. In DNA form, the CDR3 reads TGCAGCGCCTCACGCCAGGGGACCGGGGAGCTGGTTTTT.

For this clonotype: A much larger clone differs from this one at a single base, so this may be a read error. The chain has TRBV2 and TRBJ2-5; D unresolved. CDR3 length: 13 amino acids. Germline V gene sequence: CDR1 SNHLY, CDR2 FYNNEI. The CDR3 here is CASSDLSQETQHF. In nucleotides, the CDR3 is TGTGCCAGCAGTGATTTATCACAAGAGACCCAGCACTTC.

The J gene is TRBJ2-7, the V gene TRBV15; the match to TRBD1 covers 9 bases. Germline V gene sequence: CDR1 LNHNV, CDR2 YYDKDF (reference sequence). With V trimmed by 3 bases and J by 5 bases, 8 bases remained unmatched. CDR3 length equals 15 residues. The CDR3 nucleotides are TGTGCCACCAGCAGGGGACAGGGTAAAGTCCACGAGCAGTACTTC. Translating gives CATSRGQGKVHEQYF.

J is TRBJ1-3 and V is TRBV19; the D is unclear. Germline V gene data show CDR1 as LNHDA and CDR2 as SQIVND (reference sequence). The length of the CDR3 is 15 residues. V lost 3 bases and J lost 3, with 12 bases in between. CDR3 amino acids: CASSIKGDHGNTIYF. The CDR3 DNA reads TGTGCCAGTAGTATTAAGGGAGACCATGGAAACACCATATATTTT.